This TCR beta chain originates from a study of cytomegalovirus exposure and HLA in healthy donors. About the study: About 80 million unique TCRs from HLA-typed donors made up an early data release.

CDR1 and CDR2 from the germline V gene are ENHRY and SYGVKD. The CDR3 has 14 residues. The V gene lost 7 bases and the J gene lost 5 bases, with 17 bases spanning the gap. To note about this clone: Its antigen is as yet unknown.

Amplification used 60 Vbeta primers and 13 Jbeta primers. Data came from immunoSEQ multiplex PCR; TCRdb stores just in-frame clones and leaves some out. The table has approximately 160,000 clones, more than 70% seen once. General study findings and limits: In vitro experiments confirmed that a few CMV-associated chains were specific for CMV antigens.

The V and J genes are TRBV10-3 and TRBJ2-5; the D gene is possibly TRBD2 (6 bases). The clonotype originates from a boy between 2 and 10 years old in good health and CMV-seronegative. Sequenced sample: PBMCs. Written as DNA, the CDR3 is TGTGCCATCACGAGCGGGCCCCTGGGGGAGACCCAGTACTTC. Protein product: CAITSGPLGETQYF.